These 14 T cell receptor beta chains came from one sample sequenced in a study of OX40 agonist ivuxolimab in advanced cancers. This table comes from immunoSEQ multiplex PCR, and its TCRdb copy is limited to in-frame clones, with some not included. Of over 45,000 clones in the sample, around 84% were seen once. Sequenced material: CD4+ or CD8+ T cells sorted from blood, taken in a trial of the OX40 agonist ivuxolimab. All receptors derive from an adult with an advanced solid tumor such as melanoma, head and neck, liver or kidney cancer.

The rearrangement joins TRBV30 to TRBJ2-7; D may be TRBD1 or TRBD2 (6 bases each). Per the germline V gene, CDR1 is GTSNPN and CDR2 is SVGIG (reference sequence). Trimming pared 1 base from V and 5 bases from J, leaving 9 bases between. CDR3 length equals 12 residues. CDR3: CAWSGGAHEQYF. CDR3 DNA: TGTGCCTGGAGTGGGGGGGCCCACGAGCAGTACTTC.

The chain couples TRBV4-3 to TRBJ1-4, with D perhaps matching TRBD1 (5 bases). Germline V gene data show CDR1 as LGHNA and CDR2 as YSLEER. Between the trimmed V and J ends, which lost 0 bases and 5 bases, there was a span of 13 bases. This CDR3 is built from 16 residues. CDR3 protein: CASSQDYPGQNEKLFF. Written as DNA, the CDR3 is TGCGCCAGCAGCCAAGATTATCCAGGGCAAAATGAAAAACTGTTTTTT.

V and J are TRBV5-5 and TRBJ2-1; 15 bases line up with TRBD2. From germline, CDR1 is SGHKS and CDR2 YYEKEE (reference sequence). This CDR3 has 14 residues. The V gene end was trimmed by 4 bases and the J gene end by 7 bases; junction bases not matched to a gene: 0. CDR3 sequence: CASSGTSGRNEQFF. The CDR3 DNA is TGTGCCAGCAGCGGGACTAGCGGGAGGAATGAGCAGTTCTTC. The whole variable domain, filled in from reference TRBV5-5 and TRBJ2-1, reads DAGVTQSPTHLIKTRGQQVTLRCSPISGHKSVSWYQQVLGQGPQFIFQYYEKEERGRGNFPDRFSARQFPNYSSELNVNALLLGDSALYLCASSGTSGRNEQFFGPGTRLTVL.

The chain combines TRBV2 with TRBJ2-2; D uncertain. Deletions cut 2 bases from V and 3 bases from J, with 10 bases between. Germline values: CDR1 SNHLY, CDR2 FYNNEI. The CDR3 runs 15 residues. CDR3 protein: CASSELGRDTGELFF. The DNA for the CDR3 is TGTGCCAGCAGTGAACTAGGGCGAGACACCGGGGAGCTGTTTTTT.

The rearrangement uses TRBV28 and TRBJ2-1; D might be TRBD2 (5 bases). Germline V gene lookup returns CDR1 MDHEN and CDR2 SYDVKM. This CDR3 is 13 amino acids long. Trimming removed 7 bases from V and 9 bases from J, with 16 bases in between. The CDR3 region is CASTLGSKIEQFF. The CDR3 nucleotides are TGTGCCAGCACCTTGGGGAGTAAAATTGAGCAGTTCTTC.

The chain carries TRBV21-1 and TRBJ2-1. TRBV21-1 is a documented pseudogene. This CDR3 contains 13 residues. CDR3 nucleotide sequence: TGTGCCAGCAGCAGGGATAAGAACAATGAGCAGTTCTTC. Amino acid sequence: CASSRDKNNEQFF.

The chain links TRBV7-3 to TRBJ1-2; TRBD1 is a possible D gene (6 bases). This CDR3 is 13 amino acids long. V shed 4 bases and J shed 6 bases, with 12 bases lying between them. From germline, CDR1 is SGHTA and CDR2 FQGTGA. The CDR3 nucleotides read TGTGCCAGCAGCTCGGAGGGGGGAGATGGCTACACCTTC. Translated, it gives CASSSEGGDGYTF.

The chain links TRBV30 to TRBJ1-2; 12 nucleotides match TRBD1. CDR1 and CDR2 (germline): GTSNPN, SVGIG (reference sequence). After removal of 7 bases from V and 7 bases from J, the junction contained 10 bases not matched to a gene. The CDR3 consists of 14 residues. The CDR3 DNA sequence: TGTGCCTCGCTCTGGGGACAGGGGGCGGGTGGCTACACCTTC. This gives the protein CASLWGQGAGGYTF. Complete variable domain (other parts from reference TRBV30 and TRBJ1-2): SQTIHQWPATLVQPVGSPLSLECTVEGTSNPNLYWYRQAAGRGLQLLFYSVGIGQISSEVPQNLSASRPQDRQFILSSKKLLLSDSGFYLCASLWGQGAGGYTFGSGTRLTVV.

In DNA form, the CDR3 reads TGTGCCAGCAGCCAACAACTAGCGGGAGAATTAACAAATGAGCAGTTCTTC. Encoded protein: CASSQQLAGELTNEQFF. The genes are TRBV4-2 and TRBJ2-1; 11 bases fit TRBD2. V dropped 2 bases and J dropped 7; count of bases not matched to a gene: 10. CDR3 length equals 17 residues. CDR1 LGHNA and CDR2 YNFKEQ come from the germline V gene.

The rearrangement links TRBV6-5 to TRBJ1-1; weak D call: TRBD1 (5 bases). V lost 6 bases and J lost 0, with 11 bases in between. CDR3 length equals 14 residues. Germline CDR1 reads MNHEY; CDR2 reads SVGAGI. Here the CDR3 reads CASRQQAMNTEAFF. CDR3 coding DNA: TGTGCCAGCAGGCAACAGGCCATGAACACTGAAGCTTTCTTT.

V and J are TRBV7-7 and TRBJ2-3; the D is unclear. The CDR3 runs to 13 residues. V gave up 3 bases and J gave up 6 bases, with 10 bases separating them. The germline CDR1 and CDR2 sequences are SSHAT and FNYEAQ (reference sequence). CDR3 protein: CASSFTESDTQYF. CDR3 bases: TGTGCCAGCAGCTTCACTGAAAGCGATACGCAGTATTTT.

The V and J genes are TRBV7-2 and TRBJ2-1; the D is unclear. The CDR3 totals 14 residues. Germline CDR1 is SGHTA and CDR2 is FQGNSA. Trimming shortened V by 1 base and J by 6 bases, and 10 bases separated the two germline ends. CDR3 nucleotide sequence: TGTGCCAGCAGCTTAGATGGGCCTCCCAATGAGCAGTTCTTC. Translating gives CASSLDGPPNEQFF.

This chain links TRBV7-9 with TRBJ1-5, with 8 bases that match TRBD1. V lost 5 bases to trimming and J lost 5 bases; unmatched junction nucleotides: 5. The V gene's germline CDR1 is SEHNR and CDR2 FQNEAQ (reference sequence). The CDR3 consists of 14 residues. The CDR3 region has the DNA TGTGCCAGCAGCCGACAGGGGAGGGATCAGCCCCAGCATTTT. Residues: CASSRQGRDQPQHF.

This rearrangement joins TRBV4-1 to TRBJ1-4, with D hard to call. V lost 0 bases and J 0 bases, leaving 8 bases between the germline ends. CDR1 and CDR2 from the germline V gene are MGHRA and YSYEKL. The CDR3 runs to 16 residues. The CDR3 protein is CASSQDRPPTNEKLFF. In DNA form, the CDR3 reads TGCGCCAGCAGCCAAGATCGGCCACCAACTAATGAAAAACTGTTTTTT.